This T cell receptor beta chain was identified during a study of T cell repertoires in cytomegalovirus infection. Via MiXCR, TCRdb re-called the reads, giving one row per CDR3 protein. The data show 250,000 to 350,000 distinct CDR3 sequences, roughly 23% seen once. Study-wide points: Ex vivo responses were dominated by HLA-C-restricted CMV-specific TCR beta clonotypes. Based on cumulative public TCR beta family frequency, carriers of CMV plus the relevant HLA were identified.

Turning to this clonotype: Its cognate antigen is unknown.

The trim removed 3 bases at V and 3 bases at J, leaving 5 bases unmatched. This CDR3 is 15 amino acids long. Germline V lookup: CDR1 SGHDT, CDR2 YYEEEE. This receptor was obtained from a human donor in good health (CMV status not recorded). Some clones in this sample may be carry-over from other donors' samples. The chain has TRBV5-6 and TRBJ1-1; 10 bases line up with TRBD1. The sample taken for sequencing was PBMCs. The CDR3 bases are TGTGCCAGCAGCTCCCCGACAGGGGGCCACACTGAAGCTTTCTTT. Protein: CASSSPTGGHTEAFF.